Each of the 15 T cell receptor beta chains below was sequenced from the same sample in a study of OX40 agonist ivuxolimab in advanced cancers. Assay used: immunoSEQ multiplex PCR; TCRdb lists only in-frame clones, some missing. The sample yields 30,000 or so clones, under 85% seen once. Sample: CD4+ or CD8+ T cells sorted from blood, taken in a trial of the OX40 agonist ivuxolimab. The receptors come from an adult with an advanced solid tumor such as melanoma, head and neck, liver or kidney cancer.

The genes are TRBV7-6 and TRBJ2-3; the D is unclear. The CDR3 is 14 amino acids. Between the trimmed V and J ends, which lost 2 bases and 1 base, there was a span of 7 bases. From germline, CDR1 is SGHVS and CDR2 FNYEAQ. The CDR3 coding sequence is TGTGCCAGCAGCTTAACCACAGGCACAGATACGCAGTATTTT. Translated: CASSLTTGTDTQYF.

This clone was picked up a small number of times. The rearrangement joins TRBV28 to TRBJ2-4, with 8 bases fitting TRBD1. CDR3 size: 15 residues. Germline loops: CDR1 MDHEN, CDR2 SYDVKM. V gave up 4 bases and J gave up 1 base; unmatched junction bases: 3. CDR3 loop: CASSSDRGAKNIQYF. The CDR3 bases are TGTGCCAGCAGTTCAGACAGGGGTGCCAAAAACATTCAGTACTTC.

The chain couples TRBV7-3 to TRBJ2-3, with D perhaps matching TRBD1 or TRBD2 (5 bases each). Germline CDR1 is SGHTA and CDR2 is FQGTGA. CDR3 length: 15 residues. V dropped 0 bases and J dropped 8 bases, with 15 bases sitting between them. In DNA form, the CDR3 reads TGTGCCAGCAGCTTAACGGATGGGGGTTTTGGTACGCAGTATTTT. It specifies CASSLTDGGFGTQYF.

The gene calls are TRBV7-9 and TRBJ2-2; TRBD1 aligns across 11 bases. With 5 bases clipped from V and 2 bases from J, the junction kept 4 bases outside the gene matches. Germline V gives CDR1 SEHNR, CDR2 FQNEAQ (reference sequence). This CDR3 is built from 16 residues. The CDR3, as DNA: TGTGCCAGCAGCCTCGGACAGGGGGCCAACACCGGGGAGCTGTTTTTT. It specifies CASSLGQGANTGELFF.

The V and J genes are TRBV18 and TRBJ1-4; D unclear. Germline CDR1 reads KGHSH; CDR2 reads LQKENI. The CDR3 has 14 amino acids. The germline V and J ends were trimmed by 4 bases and 4 bases, with 10 bases remaining between them. CDR3 protein: CASSRGQLNEKLFF. Here the CDR3 DNA reads TGTGCCAGCTCACGCGGTCAGCTTAATGAAAAACTGTTTTTT.

The chain recombines TRBV5-6 with TRBJ2-1, with 12 positions matching TRBD2. The V segment lost 4 bases and the J segment 7 bases; nucleotides outside the gene matches: 3. CDR3 length: 14 amino acids. Germline values: CDR1 SGHDT, CDR2 YYEEEE. The CDR3 nucleotides read TGTGCCAGCAGCGCCGGACTAGCGGGGAATGAGCAGTTCTTC. Its translation is CASSAGLAGNEQFF.

V is TRBV5-4 and J is TRBJ2-2; D gene ambiguous. The CDR3 has 14 residues. Germline lookup yields CDR1 SGHNT and CDR2 YYREEE (reference sequence). The V end was cut by 3 bases, the J end by 0 bases, with 6 bases between. The CDR3 protein is CASSSGPNTGELFF. CDR3 nucleotide sequence: TGTGCCAGCAGCTCCGGGCCGAACACCGGGGAGCTGTTTTTT.

This clone was picked up a small number of times. This chain uses TRBV7-8 with TRBJ1-6, with TRBD1 as a possible D gene (5 bases). CDR3 length equals 16 residues. The germline V gene has CDR1 SGHVS and CDR2 FQNEAQ. The V and J ends lost 1 base and 2 bases respectively, with 9 bases between them. CDR3 coding DNA: TGTGCCAGCAGCTTAGTACAGGAGGCCTATAATTCACCCCTCCACTTT. Its protein is CASSLVQEAYNSPLHF.

The chain employs TRBV6-1 and TRBJ1-5; D is perhaps TRBD1 (5 bases). V was trimmed by 4 bases and J by 2 bases, leaving 12 bases between them. This CDR3 has 15 amino acids. Germline V gives CDR1 MNHNS, CDR2 SASEGT. CDR3 protein: CASSGAGSGNQPQHF. In DNA form, the CDR3 reads TGTGCCAGCAGTGGAGCAGGGTCGGGCAATCAGCCCCAGCATTTT.

The chain uses TRBV7-3 and TRBJ2-7, with TRBD1 matching over 10 bases. The CDR3 contains 14 residues. Germline V gives CDR1 SGHTA, CDR2 FQGTGA. V lost 5 bases to trimming and J lost 6 bases; unmatched junction nucleotides: 7. The DNA of the CDR3 is TGTGCCAGCAGCATGGGACAGGGGAATAGCGAGCAGTACTTC. It is translated as CASSMGQGNSEQYF.

The J gene is TRBJ2-5, the V gene TRBV6-5; TRBD2 agrees at 7 bases. The V segment lost 2 bases and the J segment 5 bases; nucleotides outside the gene matches: 5. In germline, CDR1 is MNHEY, CDR2 SVGAGI. The CDR3 is 14 residues long. CDR3 sequence reads: CASSYPGGGETQYF. CDR3 in DNA: TGTGCCAGCAGTTACCCGGGGGGAGGGGAGACCCAGTACTTC.

This rearrangement joins TRBV29-1 to TRBJ2-3; D not resolved. CDR1 is SQVTM and CDR2 is ANQGSEA in the germline V gene. This CDR3 region has 12 residues. V lost 3 bases, J lost 0 bases, and 4 bases lay in between. The DNA of the CDR3 is TGCAGCGTTGACCCGAGCACAGATACGCAGTATTTT. Its translation: CSVDPSTDTQYF.

The chain joins TRBV5-1 to TRBJ2-5, with D possibly being TRBD2 (6 bases). Trimming left V 4 bases short and J 1 base short, with 11 bases between. This CDR3 comprises 14 residues. The germline V gene encodes CDR1 SGHRS and CDR2 YFSETQ. This chain's CDR3 is CASSVGLPQETQYF. CDR3 DNA sequence: TGCGCCAGCAGCGTGGGACTCCCCCAAGAGACCCAGTACTTC.

The rearrangement links TRBV6-1 to TRBJ2-7; 10 positions agree with TRBD1. V lost 4 bases and J lost 7; bases outside the gene matches: 10. The CDR3 sequence is 15 residues long. CDR1 is MNHNS, CDR2 SASEGT, per germline. The CDR3 bases are TGTGCCAGCAGTGCCGGGACAGGGGCTTTCGAGGAGCAGTACTTC. Translating it yields CASSAGTGAFEEQYF.

The rearrangement uses TRBV19 and TRBJ2-7; TRBD1 matches at 9 bases. V shed 4 bases, J shed 0 bases, and the junction held 4 bases outside the gene matches. This CDR3 comprises 15 residues. Per germline, CDR1 LNHDA and CDR2 SQIVND (reference sequence). The DNA of the CDR3 is TGTGCCAGTAGTAGGGGACAGGGAAGCTCCTACGAGCAGTACTTC. Residues: CASSRGQGSSYEQYF.